This is a list of T cell receptor beta chains from one sample in a study of T-cell reconstitution after alpha-beta-depleted transplantation in children. TCRdb reprocessed the PCR reads with MiXCR, giving one entry per CDR3 protein. The profile shows 200,000 to 250,000 distinct CDR3 sequences, about a tenth of them singletons. Sequencing was performed on PBMCs, taken before TCRalphabeta/CD19-depleted stem cell transplant. The receptors were sampled from a child less than two years old with acute myeloid leukemia, due to receive a stem cell transplant. Each CDR3 is given with its conserved first and last residue. A D gene is named only where the DNA matches it firmly. Expanded clones get a size class; other rows say once, few or many, or leave the size out.

V gene	D gene	J gene	clone size	CDR3 protein	CDR3 DNA
TRBV12-3/TRBV12-4	-	TRBJ1-5	many	CASSFSAAGFQPQHF	TGTGCCAGCAGTTTCTCTGCGGCAGGGTTTCAGCCCCAGCATTTT
TRBV4-2	TRBD2	TRBJ2-7	many	CASSQGTSGGYEQYF	TGTGCCAGCAGCCAAGGGACTAGCGGGGGCTACGAGCAGTACTTC
TRBV5-1	TRBD1	TRBJ1-3	many	CASSGTGISGNTIYF	TGCGCCAGCAGCGGGACAGGTATCTCTGGAAACACCATATATTTT
TRBV3-1	TRBD2	TRBJ2-3	many	CASSQDYRLAADTQYF	TGTGCCAGCAGCCAAGATTATCGACTAGCGGCAGATACGCAGTATTTT
TRBV20-1	TRBD2	TRBJ2-3	many	CSASRLAGAEDTQYF	TGCAGTGCTAGCAGACTAGCGGGAGCGGAAGATACGCAGTATTTT
TRBV29-1	TRBD1	TRBJ2-1	few	CSVVRGRAYNEQFF	TGCAGCGTTGTGAGGGGGCGCGCTTACAATGAGCAGTTCTTC
TRBV20-1	TRBD1	TRBJ2-6	many	CSAPGQDSGANVLTF	TGCAGTGCCCCGGGACAGGACTCTGGGGCCAACGTCCTGACTTTC
TRBV10-3	TRBD1	TRBJ1-3	many	CAIRGQLRKSDTIYF	TGTGCCATCCGGGGACAGCTCCGAAAGTCGGACACCATATATTTT
TRBV6-2/TRBV6-3	-	TRBJ2-1	-	CASRLENEQFF	TGTGCCAGCAGGCTAGAGAACGAGCAGTTCTTC
TRBV12-3/TRBV12-4	-	TRBJ2-3	many	CASSLRSSTDTQYF	TGTGCCAGCAGCCTCCGGTCCAGCACAGATACGCAGTATTTT
TRBV7-6	-	TRBJ2-1	many	CASSLRAYNEQFF	TGTGCCAGCAGCTTACGAGCGTACAATGAGCAGTTCTTC
TRBV20-1	-	TRBJ1-2	many	CSAVPSDRPYGYTF	TGCAGTGCGGTTCCCTCCGACAGGCCCTATGGCTACACCTTC
TRBV4-1	-	TRBJ2-2	many	CASSQDRVGELFF	TGCGCCAGCAGCCAAGATCGAGTCGGGGAGCTGTTTTTT
TRBV5-1	TRBD1	TRBJ1-1	many	CASSSGTVTMNTEAFF	TGCGCCAGCAGCTCTGGGACAGTAACGATGAACACTGAAGCTTTCTTT
TRBV7-9	TRBD2	TRBJ2-2	many	CASSKGLVPGELFF	TGTGCCAGCAGCAAGGGACTAGTTCCCGGGGAGCTGTTTTTT
TRBV5-5	-	TRBJ1-2	many	CASSYLTGPYGYTF	TGTGCCAGCAGCTACCTAACAGGGCCCTATGGCTACACCTTC
TRBV7-9	TRBD2	TRBJ2-1	many	CASSPPGLAGINEQFF	TGTGCCAGCAGCCCACCGGGACTAGCGGGAATCAATGAGCAGTTCTTC
TRBV7-2	-	TRBJ2-2	-	CASSPREPNTGELFF	TGTGCCAGCAGCCCTCGGGAGCCGAACACCGGGGAGCTGTTTTTT
TRBV27	-	TRBJ1-5	many	CASSLGGRDQPQHF	TGTGCCAGCAGTCTAGGGGGTAGGGATCAGCCCCAGCATTTT
TRBV3-1	TRBD1	TRBJ2-7	-	CASCQVVPGGWGYEQYF	TGTGCCAGCTGCCAAGTAGTCCCAGGGGGCTGGGGGTACGAGCAGTACTTC
TRBV20-1	-	TRBJ1-2	many	CSASGEGYTF	TGCAGTGCCTCAGGGGAGGGCTACACCTTC
TRBV19	TRBD2	TRBJ2-7	many	CASSLPGGASYEQYF	TGTGCCAGTAGTCTACCGGGGGGAGCCTCCTACGAGCAGTACTTC
TRBV12-3/TRBV12-4	TRBD1	TRBJ1-2	many	CASTHRTGSGYTF	TGTGCCAGCACCCACCGGACAGGGAGTGGCTACACCTTC
TRBV9	TRBD1	TRBJ1-2	many	CASSVDREAGYTF	TGTGCCAGCAGCGTGGACAGGGAGGCTGGCTACACCTTC
TRBV29-1	TRBD1	TRBJ2-2	many	CSVSPWTGVGELFF	TGCAGCGTTTCGCCCTGGACAGGGGTCGGGGAGCTGTTTTTT
TRBV12-3/TRBV12-4	TRBD1	TRBJ1-5	many	CASSPGTEQPQHF	TGTGCCAGCAGTCCTGGGACAGAACAGCCCCAGCATTTT
TRBV12-3/TRBV12-4	-	TRBJ1-1	many	CASSFRMNTEAFF	TGTGCCAGCAGTTTCAGGATGAACACTGAAGCTTTCTTT
TRBV29-1	-	TRBJ1-5	-	CSAQDPNQPQHF	TGCAGCGCTCAGGACCCCAATCAGCCCCAGCATTTT
TRBV7-9	-	TRBJ2-7	-	CASSLAQEGGGSQYF	TGTGCCAGCAGCTTAGCCCAGGAGGGGGGCGGGTCGCAGTACTTC
TRBV29-1	-	TRBJ1-1	many	CSADQGGTEAFF	TGCAGCGCCGATCAGGGTGGCACTGAAGCTTTCTTT
TRBV20-1	TRBD1	TRBJ1-1	many	CSAVDRGSEAFF	TGCAGTGCGGTGGACAGGGGCTCTGAAGCTTTCTTT
TRBV6-5	-	TRBJ1-1	many	CASRELGNTEAFF	TGTGCCAGCAGGGAACTCGGAAACACTGAAGCTTTCTTT
TRBV10-3	-	TRBJ2-1	many	CAIGREGGGSYNEQFF	TGTGCCATCGGCCGTGAGGGTGGGGGCTCCTACAATGAGCAGTTCTTC
TRBV10-3	TRBD2	TRBJ2-7	many	CAISELAGPYEQYF	TGTGCCATTTCCGAACTAGCGGGACCCTACGAGCAGTACTTC
TRBV12-3/TRBV12-4	-	TRBJ2-5	many	CASSLKETQYF	TGTGCCAGCAGCCTTAAAGAGACCCAGTACTTC
TRBV20-1	TRBD2	TRBJ2-3	many	CSARLAGYTDTQYF	TGCAGTGCTAGGCTAGCGGGATACACAGATACGCAGTATTTT
TRBV6-5	-	TRBJ1-2	many	CASSPGTSNYGYTF	TGTGCCAGCAGTCCCGGGACTAGCAACTATGGCTACACCTTC
TRBV27	TRBD2	TRBJ2-1	many	CASSLFLAVYNEQFF	TGTGCCAGCAGTTTATTTCTAGCGGTGTACAATGAGCAGTTCTTC
TRBV20-1	-	TRBJ2-1	many	CSASGGAVRDEQFF	TGCAGTGCTAGCGGGGGAGCAGTTAGGGATGAGCAGTTCTTC
TRBV10-2	-	TRBJ2-2	many	CASDGRPNTGELFF	TGCGCCAGCGATGGCAGGCCGAACACCGGGGAGCTGTTTTTT
TRBV7-2	-	TRBJ1-6	many	CASSPGQPNSPLHF	TGTGCCAGCAGCCCCGGACAGCCAAATTCACCCCTCCACTTT